Listed below are T cell receptor beta chains from one sample, sequenced in a study of blood T cell repertoires in COVID-19. TCRdb's table, derived via immunoSEQ multiplex PCR, lists solely in-frame clones and lacks some. This table has 120,000 to 150,000 clones, approximately 87% appearing once. The sequencing sample was made of peripheral blood. These TCRs come from an elderly man with acute or convalescent COVID-19. CDR3s include the opening cysteine and the closing phenylalanine or tryptophan. The order of the fields is V gene, clone size, J gene, D gene, CDR3 protein. The D gene is left open where the match is weak. The size of a clone is reported for some rows only, either as once, few or many, or as a class for expanded clones.

>TRBV19|-|TRBJ1-5|TRBD1
CASRQDRGQGQPQHF
>TRBV14|-|TRBJ2-7|TRBD1
CASSQAIGGYHEQYF
>TRBV5-1|-|TRBJ2-5|TRBD1
CASSWRHRGQETQYF
>TRBV2|-|TRBJ1-1|TRBD1
CASRPNPGGEAFF
>TRBV29-1|-|TRBJ2-1|TRBD1
CSAKPRTGGNYYNEQFF
>TRBV24-1|-|TRBJ1-5|-
CATSLGGDSNQPQHF
>TRBV4-2|once|TRBJ1-6|-
CASSQDAFSPLHF
>TRBV6-1|-|TRBJ2-7|-
CASSDSRPLGGEQYF
>TRBV30|-|TRBJ1-6|-
CAWTTPDSYNSPLHF
>TRBV12-3/TRBV12-4|once|TRBJ1-2|-
CASSGKYAGTF
>TRBV5-1|-|TRBJ1-1|TRBD1
CASSLSSPGGIGWAFF
>TRBV19|once|TRBJ1-5|-
CASTAGGAGVGGSSNQPQHF
>TRBV28|once|TRBJ1-4|-
CASSFRPSTEKLFF
>TRBV6-2/TRBV6-3|-|TRBJ2-3|-
CASSYKVGRADTDTQYF
>TRBV11-2|-|TRBJ2-3|TRBD2
CASSPEAWASGNTDTQYF
>TRBV5-5|-|TRBJ1-1|-
CASSLASLVTEAFF
>TRBV11-3|-|TRBJ2-1|-
CASSGEPTEQFF
>TRBV9|-|TRBJ2-1|TRBD1
CASSGQGASYNEQFF
>TRBV28|-|TRBJ1-4|-
CASSLSSGTNEKLFF
>TRBV6-1|-|TRBJ2-1|TRBD1
CASSATPGQGINEQFF
>TRBV6-1|-|TRBJ1-2|-
CASSEVPGEGYTF
>TRBV28|-|TRBJ1-5|-
CASSLQGPSNQPQHF
>TRBV7-2|-|TRBJ2-3|TRBD2
CASSFGLDTDTQYF
>TRBV5-1|-|TRBJ2-3|-
CASSLVTASTDTQYF
>TRBV5-1|-|TRBJ2-7|-
CASSLASDSYDEQYF
>TRBV5-1|-|TRBJ1-1|-
CASSLVSLPNTEAFF
>TRBV30|-|TRBJ1-5|TRBD1
CAWSVTGSNQPQHF
>TRBV6-5|-|TRBJ2-1|TRBD2
CASSYSYLADYNEQFF
>TRBV19|-|TRBJ1-1|TRBD1
CASRTGPNTEAFF
>TRBV21-1|-|TRBJ2-3|-
CASSSSRSGRYTQYF
>TRBV6-2/TRBV6-3|-|TRBJ2-7|-
CASSYGAYYEQYF